This T cell receptor (delta chain) was found in a study of gamma-delta T cells after stem cell transplantation. TCRdb redid clone calling on the RT-PCR reads using CATT. The sample comprises some 1,500 delta-chain clones, roughly 2.1% of which are singletons, and roughly half rests with the top ten. A word on this clone: Given a far larger clone just one base away, this is likely a sequencing read error. Other DNA variants within this sample encode the same CDR3.

The CDR3 extends over 18 amino acids. Germline V CDR1 and CDR2: GEAIGNYY, EKD. Sequencing was performed on gamma-delta T cells. The rearrangement links TRDV2 to TRDJ1, with 9 bases aligning to TRDD3. This clonotype was sampled from a human donor. It is not recorded whose cells these are; they may come from a transplant donor. CDR3: CACDTVLAGGLRTDKLIF. The CDR3 DNA follows: TGCGCCTGTGACACCGTTCTGGCTGGGGGATTAAGGACCGATAAACTCATCTTT.